This entry features one TCR beta chain sequence. The CDR3 sequence is 16 residues long. The V segment lost 5 bases and the J segment 6 bases; nucleotides outside the gene matches: 10. Then a second PCR, running roughly 7 to 11 cycles, was carried out with a sample-barcoded 5' primer and a J-beta primer mix. Each cDNA molecule was tagged by a template-switch adaptor with 12 random nucleotides. Individual samples furnished no less than 2.5 million CDR3-containing paired-end reads apiece. TCRdb redid the calling of the 5' RACE reads with MiXCR, one entry per CDR3 protein. The data contain some 700,000 distinct CDR3 sequences, about 20% of them seen just once; the ten biggest clones take up about 22%. Healthy Caucasians from Russia aged about 6 to 100 served as donors. The record originates from a study of blood T cells in healthy people across ages.

This chain uses TRBV12-3 or TRBV12-4 with TRBJ1-5, with TRBD1 identical over 10 bases. The sample was blood. This clonotype was sampled from a man between 65 and 80 years old in good health. CDR3 nucleotides: TGTGCCAGCAGTCCGTTGACAGGGGGCCGGGGTCAGCCCCAGCATTTT. It yields the protein CASSPLTGGRGQPQHF.